This TCR beta chain appears in the sequencing data of a study of blood T cell repertoires in COVID-19. In the study overall: T cells, B-cell-depleted T cells, or PBMCs provided the cDNA or gDNA that served as material.

The authors' processing: Amplifying reference gene primers gave estimates of nucleated cell counts. The repertoire was sequenced with immunoSEQ multiplex PCR; TCRdb's copy has only in-frame clones and lacks some. The V and J calls and clone size come from that table; D and trimming were worked out from the DNA. The data contain 200,000 to 300,000 clones, just under 90% of them singletons. Sequenced: PBMCs or T cells enriched from blood (not recorded which). The sequence derives from a middle-aged man who had been exposed to COVID-19.

The CDR3: CASSPTSTSNLYNEQFF. Written as DNA, the CDR3 is TGTGCCAGCAGTCCCACCTCGACTAGCAACCTTTACAATGAGCAGTTCTTC. J is TRBJ2-1 and V is TRBV27; 7 nucleotides match TRBD2. Germline assignment: CDR1 MNHEY and CDR2 SMNVEV (reference sequence). The CDR3 loop spans 17 amino acids. Germline trimming cut 5 bases from V and 4 bases from J; bases unmatched to any gene: 14.